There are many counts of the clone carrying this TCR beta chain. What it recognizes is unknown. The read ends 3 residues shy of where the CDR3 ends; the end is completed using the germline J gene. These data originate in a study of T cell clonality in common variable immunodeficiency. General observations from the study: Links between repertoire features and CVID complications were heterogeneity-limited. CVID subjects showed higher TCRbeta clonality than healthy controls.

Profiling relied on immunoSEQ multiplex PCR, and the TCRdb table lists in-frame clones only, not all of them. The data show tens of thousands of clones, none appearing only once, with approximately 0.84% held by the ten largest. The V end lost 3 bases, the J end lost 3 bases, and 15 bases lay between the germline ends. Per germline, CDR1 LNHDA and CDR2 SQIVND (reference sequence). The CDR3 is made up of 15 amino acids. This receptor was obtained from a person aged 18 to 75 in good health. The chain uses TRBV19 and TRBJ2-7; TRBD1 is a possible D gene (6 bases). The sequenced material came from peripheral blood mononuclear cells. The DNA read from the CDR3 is TGTGCCAGTAGTATTACCGACAGGTCGAGCTACGAG. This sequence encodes CASSITDRSSYE. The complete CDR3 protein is CASSITDRSSYEQYF.